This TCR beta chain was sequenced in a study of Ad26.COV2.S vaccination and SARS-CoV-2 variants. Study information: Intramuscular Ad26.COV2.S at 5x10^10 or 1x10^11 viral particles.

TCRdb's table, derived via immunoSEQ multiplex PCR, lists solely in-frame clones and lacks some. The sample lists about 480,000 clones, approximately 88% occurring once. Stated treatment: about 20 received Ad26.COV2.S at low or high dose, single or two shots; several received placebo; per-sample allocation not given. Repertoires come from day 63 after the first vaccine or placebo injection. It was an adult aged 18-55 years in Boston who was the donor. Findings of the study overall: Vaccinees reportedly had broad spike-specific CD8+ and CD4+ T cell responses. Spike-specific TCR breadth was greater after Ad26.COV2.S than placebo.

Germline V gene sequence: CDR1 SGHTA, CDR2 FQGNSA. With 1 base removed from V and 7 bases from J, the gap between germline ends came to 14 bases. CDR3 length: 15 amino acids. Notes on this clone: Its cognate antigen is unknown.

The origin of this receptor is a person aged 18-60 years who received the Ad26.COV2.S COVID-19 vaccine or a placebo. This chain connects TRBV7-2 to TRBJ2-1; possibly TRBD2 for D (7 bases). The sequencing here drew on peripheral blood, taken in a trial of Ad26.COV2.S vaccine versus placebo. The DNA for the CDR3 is TGTGCCAGCAGCTTAGTAGGGGGAGCGGGGAATGAGCAGTTCTTC. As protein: CASSLVGGAGNEQFF.